Listed below are T cell receptor beta chains from one sample, sequenced in a study of shared clonotypes between healthy human individuals. The table came from immunoSEQ multiplex PCR; TCRdb's copy has only in-frame clones and leaves some out. The table includes 2 million to 2.5 million clones, approximately 95% detected once. What was sequenced was naive CD4+ T cells sorted from blood. The receptors were sampled from a man younger than 35 in good health. Each CDR3 is given with its conserved first and last residue.

v_gene	j_gene	CDR3aa
TRBV2	TRBJ2-5	CASSGRSGGQETQYF
TRBV7-9	TRBJ1-4	CASISVDEKLFF
TRBV9	TRBJ2-7	CASSVAAGKDNEQYF
TRBV7-9	TRBJ2-1	CASSHIRDSHNEQFF
TRBV7-2	TRBJ2-7	CASSLELIYEQYF
TRBV10-3	TRBJ2-7	CAISEAARVVGEQYF
TRBV2	TRBJ1-1	CASSTDSTEAFF
TRBV18	TRBJ2-7	CASSATGIQGQYF
TRBV7-2	TRBJ2-5	CASSPGREETQYF
TRBV5-1	TRBJ2-7	CASSLVGTGGYEQYF
TRBV10-3	TRBJ2-7	CAITAQGARYEQYF
TRBV7-2	TRBJ2-7	CASSLGSRNPYEQYF
TRBV11-2	TRBJ1-1	CASSLMVIMNTEAFF
TRBV15	TRBJ2-2	CATSSRANPTGELFF
TRBV27	TRBJ1-2	CASSTQGRDGYTF
TRBV7-9	TRBJ1-2	CASSLGPPGYGYTF
TRBV6-5	TRBJ2-2	CASSYSYRVGGELFF
TRBV19	TRBJ2-1	CASTSLRLAGGTYNEQFF
TRBV11-3	TRBJ2-5	CASSLVIPKETQYF
TRBV28	TRBJ2-7	CASSLDRGRAYEQYF
TRBV2	TRBJ1-1	CASSVELENTEAFF
TRBV7-2	TRBJ2-7	CASSLVLRGGSNEQYF
TRBV2	TRBJ2-7	CASSVGRGNSYEQYF
TRBV6-5	TRBJ1-1	CASSYTILNTEAFF
TRBV7-2	TRBJ2-7	CASSLEYGAYEQYF
TRBV28	TRBJ2-7	CASSANPYEQYF
TRBV5-1	TRBJ1-1	CASSRTTGEGAEAFF
TRBV19	TRBJ2-1	CASSIGGSKSSEQFF
TRBV28	TRBJ1-6	CASSPLDRQDSPLHF
TRBV5-1	TRBJ2-1	CASSLGLNNEQFF
TRBV27	TRBJ2-7	CASSFRESAHEQYF
TRBV5-6	TRBJ1-6	CASSLADRGSPLHF
TRBV2	TRBJ2-7	CASSVGTLKNYEQYF
TRBV29-1	TRBJ2-5	CSVDGIAGETQYF
TRBV7-2	TRBJ2-7	CASSPVALGNEQYF
TRBV15	TRBJ2-7	CATSRALVGYEQYF
TRBV5-4	TRBJ2-7	CASSRQDRAFSEQYF
TRBV6-5	TRBJ1-6	CASSYRRRQGESPLHF
TRBV4-3	TRBJ2-3	CASSLAVTDTQYF
TRBV18	TRBJ2-7	CASSPGRESSYEQYF
TRBV18	TRBJ1-5	CASSADRLSNQPQHF
TRBV2	.	CASSPEGSRSSYEQYF
TRBV2	TRBJ1-2	CASSTWGGQRANYGYTF
TRBV11-2	TRBJ2-3	CASSFGGVGDTQYF
TRBV9	TRBJ2-3	CASSVVSTDTQYF
TRBV19	TRBJ2-4	CASSIAQGEGIQYF
TRBV28	TRBJ2-2	CASSLGQVLTGELFF
TRBV6-5	TRBJ1-6	CASSQGDLATLHF
TRBV6-6	TRBJ1-5	CASSYSDSGQPQHF
TRBV10-3	TRBJ2-2	CAISLYGTENTGELFF
TRBV5-6	TRBJ2-5	CASSLVGTAGETQYF
TRBV2	TRBJ2-2	CASRQDNTGELFF
TRBV7-2	TRBJ1-2	CASSLEGQVRGYTF
TRBV10-3	TRBJ2-7	CAISESGGLALVEQYF
TRBV10-1	TRBJ1-4	CASSAGESTNEKLFF
TRBV6-5	TRBJ1-4	CASSYSRPGREKLFF
TRBV7-2	TRBJ2-2	CASSLSQGATGELFF
TRBV28	TRBJ2-6	CASSLQGANVLTF